This T cell receptor beta chain comes out of a study of OX40 agonist ivuxolimab in advanced cancers. Clones were sequenced by immunoSEQ multiplex PCR, and TCRdb holds only the in-frame ones, with some missing. The sample comprises tens of thousands of clones, 89% of which are singletons, and 10% to 15% rests with the top ten. The V gene's germline CDR1 is MNHEY and CDR2 SMNVEV (reference sequence). Trimming pared 1 base from V and 6 bases from J, leaving 22 bases between. The CDR3 spans 17 residues. This clone was counted a few times. The receptor's source is an adult with an advanced solid tumor such as melanoma, head and neck, liver or kidney cancer. The sequencing used CD4+ or CD8+ T cells sorted from blood, collected in a trial of the OX40 agonist ivuxolimab. This sequence joins TRBV27 and TRBJ2-7; TRBD2 is a possible D gene (6 bases). CDR3: CASSLLTPGTGGGEQYF. The CDR3 DNA reads TGTGCCAGCAGTTTATTGACCCCCGGGACTGGGGGTGGCGAGCAGTACTTC.